The entry that follows covers one T cell receptor (beta chain) sequence. This record belongs to a study of T cell changes during pregnancy in multiple sclerosis. TCRdb's copy holds only in-frame clones and misses some; the assay was immunoSEQ multiplex PCR. The sample records more than 45,000 clones, roughly 93% being singletons. Germline CDR1 WNHNN, CDR2 SYGVQD (reference sequence). The CDR3 consists of 13 residues. The V gene lost 5 bases and the J gene lost 1 base, with 8 bases spanning the gap. The chain employs TRBV10-1 and TRBJ1-1; D ambiguous. The receptor comes from a female donor with multiple sclerosis, enrolled in a pregnancy study. The input for sequencing was CD8+ T cells from peripheral blood mononuclear cells, taken in the second trimester of pregnancy. CDR3 sequence (DNA): TGCGCCAGCAGTTATAGCCCGAACACTGAAGCTTTCTTT. It encodes CASSYSPNTEAFF.